The next 8 T cell receptor beta chains were all read from a single sample in a study of radiation and T cells in renal cell carcinoma. The table came from immunoSEQ multiplex PCR; TCRdb's copy has only in-frame clones and leaves some out. The sample lists roughly 53,000 clones, 65% to 90% occurring once. The time point: baseline pretreatment blood. Treatment in this sample: 15 Gy SBRT to primary tumor, nephrectomy 4 weeks later. The sequencing used blood, collected from a patient whose treatment included radiotherapy and nephrectomy. Receptor source: a woman between 65 and 79 years old with renal cell carcinoma.

This clone showed up just a few times. The gene calls are TRBV18 and TRBJ1-6; D gene ambiguous. The CDR3 consists of 15 residues. The V gene's germline CDR1 is KGHSH and CDR2 LQKENI. Trimming stripped 2 bases from V and 7 bases from J, with 12 bases between. CDR3 DNA sequence: TGTGCCAGCTCACCAGGCAGGACGGACAATTCACCCCTCCACTTT. Translation: CASSPGRTDNSPLHF.

The chain carries TRBV19 and TRBJ1-1, with 9 bases lining up with TRBD1. From germline, CDR1 is LNHDA and CDR2 SQIVND (reference sequence). This CDR3 is 13 amino acids long. J was trimmed by 5 bases and V by 6 bases; bases with no gene match: 4. This chain's CDR3 is CASRQTGGTEAFF. The CDR3 DNA reads TGTGCCAGTAGGCAGACAGGGGGGACTGAAGCTTTCTTT.

The rearrangement joins TRBV10-3 to TRBJ2-1; 7 nucleotides match TRBD2. Germline CDR1 ENHRY, CDR2 SYGVKD. Trimming took 4 bases from V and 7 from J; bases not matched to a gene: 7. This CDR3 has 14 amino acids. The CDR3 nucleotides are TGTGCCATCAGTGTAGGGCGGGAGAGGAATGAGCAGTTCTTC. Protein sequence: CAISVGRERNEQFF.

The chain employs TRBV7-9 and TRBJ2-4; 7 positions match TRBD1. CDR1 and CDR2 (germline): SEHNR, FQNEAQ (reference sequence). Unmatched junction bases numbered 15, after V lost 6 bases and J lost 1 base. The CDR3 has 18 residues. The CDR3 nucleotides are TGTGCCAGCAGTTCCGGACTCTTAGGGACAGTTGCCAAAAACATTCAGTACTTC. Amino acid sequence: CASSSGLLGTVAKNIQYF.

This clone appeared a few times. This chain links TRBV18 with TRBJ1-1; TRBD1 agrees at 8 bases. CDR3 size: 15 residues. V trimming: 2 bases; J trimming: 4 bases; junction bases outside the gene matches: 6. CDR1 is KGHSH and CDR2 is LQKENI in the germline V gene. CDR3 sequence (DNA): TGTGCCAGCTCACCAACGACAGGGGAGGGCACTGAAGCTTTCTTT. Its protein is CASSPTTGEGTEAFF.

The chain links TRBV5-4 to TRBJ2-5; TRBD1 agrees at 7 bases. CDR1 and CDR2 from the germline V gene are SGHNT and YYREEE (reference sequence). The CDR3 is 15 residues long. Trimming took 4 bases from V and 2 from J; bases not matched to a gene: 8. CDR3: CASSRPGTAQETQYF. As DNA, the CDR3 is TGTGCCAGCAGCCGCCCGGGGACAGCTCAAGAGACCCAGTACTTC.

V is TRBV30 and J is TRBJ1-2; D gene uncertain. CDR3 length: 12 amino acids. The germline V gene has CDR1 GTSNPN and CDR2 SVGIG (reference sequence). Trimming stripped 3 bases from V and 8 bases from J, with 13 bases between. In DNA, the CDR3 is TGTGCCTGGAGGGACGGGCGGTGGGGCTACACCTTC. Its protein product is CAWRDGRWGYTF.

The CDR3 loop is CASSTVGRTNYGYTF. The DNA of the CDR3 is TGTGCCAGTAGTACGGTGGGGAGAACTAACTATGGCTACACCTTC. The chain has TRBV19 and TRBJ1-2; D remains unclear. The CDR3 loop spans 15 amino acids. Germline lookup yields CDR1 LNHDA and CDR2 SQIVND (reference sequence). V lost 4 bases to trimming and J lost 0 bases, with 12 bases between them.